The TCR beta chain under discussion was sequenced for a study of T cell repertoires in ileal Crohn's disease. Regarding the study as a whole: Postoperative endoscopy occurred within one year, median 6.9 months. High-frequency clones were more common in sorted CD8 than CD4 cells.

Profiled with immunoSEQ multiplex PCR; TCRdb holds only in-frame clones, not every one. The table shows about 62,000 clones, with 85% to 90% occurring only once. Regarding this clone: What it recognizes is unknown.

Time point indicated: neoterminal ileum biopsy at postoperative endoscopy, about 6 months after surgery. The receptor was derived from an adult with Crohn's disease. Specimen: ileal tissue.

CDR3 coding DNA: TGTGCCAGCTCCCTCACCACCGGTATTAGTCAGCCCCAGCATTTT. Its protein is CASSLTTGISQPQHF. The rearrangement uses TRBV18 and TRBJ1-5; the D is unclear. This CDR3 contains 15 residues. Trimming removed 6 bases from V and 6 bases from J, with 18 bases in between. The germline CDR1 and CDR2 sequences are KGHSH and LQKENI.